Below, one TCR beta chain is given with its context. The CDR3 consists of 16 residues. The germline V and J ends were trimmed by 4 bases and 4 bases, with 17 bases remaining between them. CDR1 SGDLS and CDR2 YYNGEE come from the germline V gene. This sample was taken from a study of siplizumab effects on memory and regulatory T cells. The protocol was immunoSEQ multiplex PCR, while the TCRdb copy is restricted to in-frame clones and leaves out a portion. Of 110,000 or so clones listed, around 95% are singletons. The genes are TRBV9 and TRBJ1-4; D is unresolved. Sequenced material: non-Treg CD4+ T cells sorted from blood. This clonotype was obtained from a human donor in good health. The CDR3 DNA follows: TGTGCCAGCAGCCCCATGGTAGGGTCCTATAATGAAAAACTGTTTTTT. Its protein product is CASSPMVGSYNEKLFF.